Shown below are 32 T cell receptor beta chains from a single sample sequenced in a study of CD8 T cells in Susac syndrome (dated by TCRdb to between 2018 and 2021). The protocol used for the library was the immunoSEQ multiplex PCR assay. RNA was extracted with the RNeasy kit and roughly 0.5 to 1 ug was reverse transcribed using random hexamers. TCRdb handled the public reads itself, with Q25 trimming in fastp and clone calling in MiXCR, and kept productive beta chains. Rows matching on CDR3 protein sequence are summarized as one entry with the most common DNA and genes. The sample table records under 300,000 distinct CDR3 sequences; about 96% of these occur just once. The leading ten clones occupy roughly 0.1% of the sample. Sequencing was carried out using CD4+ T cells from PBMCs. These receptors all come from a human donor with Susac syndrome.

This chain joins TRBV12-3 or TRBV12-4 and TRBJ2-1; D is ambiguous. The CDR3 has 15 amino acids. The V gene lost 7 bases and the J gene lost 3 bases, with 16 bases spanning the gap. The CDR3 loop reads CASKARTSDYNEQFF. The CDR3 region has the DNA TGTGCCAGCAAAGCCAGGACGTCGGACTACAATGAGCAGTTCTTC.

This clonotype was observed once. The chain recombines TRBV12-3 or TRBV12-4 with TRBJ1-1; no definite D call. Trimming took 6 bases from V and 5 from J, leaving 13 bases between them. The CDR3 consists of 13 residues. This chain's CDR3 is CASRSEVMTEAFF. CDR3 nucleotide sequence: TGTGCCAGCAGATCTGAAGTGATGACTGAAGCTTTCTTT.

The chain employs TRBV20-1 and TRBJ2-4; D is unresolved. Germline CDR1 and CDR2: DFQATT and SNEGSKA (reference sequence). Between the trimmed V and J ends, which lost 3 bases and 6 bases, there was a span of 12 bases. The CDR3 contains 13 residues. CDR3 residues: CSASSFGINIQYF. Here the CDR3 DNA reads TGCAGTGCTAGTAGTTTCGGAATAAACATTCAGTACTTC.

The CDR3 loop reads CSARMGSQQPQHF. Here the CDR3 DNA reads TGCAGTGCTAGAATGGGCAGCCAACAGCCCCAGCATTTT. The gene calls are TRBV20-1 and TRBJ1-5, with D unclear. The ends were cut back, 2 bases at V and 7 bases at J, with 12 bases in the middle. The length of the CDR3 is 13 residues. Germline CDR1 is DFQATT and CDR2 is SNEGSKA (reference sequence).

The chain couples TRBV6-4 to TRBJ1-2; TRBD1 aligns across 8 bases. Trimming removed 5 bases from V and 4 bases from J; junction bases left unmatched: 12. The CDR3 sequence is 16 residues long. Per germline, CDR1 MRHNA and CDR2 SNTAGT. CDR3 nucleotide sequence: TGTGCCAGCAGTTTTCCACTCGGGACAGGCGGCTATGGCTACACCTTC. Its protein is CASSFPLGTGGYGYTF.

The genes are TRBV18 and TRBJ1-2; D perhaps matches TRBD1 (6 bases). The CDR3 has 17 residues. V lost 0 bases, J lost 3 bases, and 17 bases lay in between. The germline gives CDR1 KGHSH, CDR2 LQKENI. The CDR3 region is CASSPPISQGMDYGYTF. The DNA for the CDR3 is TGTGCCAGCTCACCACCTATTTCACAGGGAATGGACTATGGCTACACCTTC.

The J gene is TRBJ2-7, the V gene TRBV29-1, with D perhaps given as TRBD1 or TRBD2 (5 bases each). V dropped 5 bases and J dropped 6 bases, with 17 bases sitting between them. The CDR3 has 13 amino acids. Looked up from germline, CDR1 is SQVTM and CDR2 is ANQGSEA. DNA for the CDR3: TGCAGCGTTCGGGACGGTGACTTTGGCGAGCAGTACTTC. Translated, it gives CSVRDGDFGEQYF.

This clonotype appeared once. The chain uses TRBV25-1 and TRBJ1-2, with no clear D. V was pared by 5 bases and J by 4 bases, with 14 bases between. Germline CDR1 and CDR2: MGHDK and SYGVNS. The CDR3 sequence is 14 residues long. The CDR3 loop reads CASSREAPLYGYTF. The CDR3, as DNA: TGTGCCAGCAGTAGAGAGGCTCCACTCTATGGCTACACCTTC.

This sequence joins TRBV29-1 and TRBJ1-4; D remains unclear. The V gene lost 8 bases and the J gene lost 7 bases, with 17 bases spanning the gap. This CDR3 is built from 13 residues. The germline V gene encodes CDR1 SQVTM and CDR2 ANQGSEA. The CDR3 DNA follows: TGCAGCATCCTGAAAGGGATAGGTGAAAAACTGTTTTTT. The encoded protein is CSILKGIGEKLFF.

This clonotype was found a few times. This sequence joins TRBV18 and TRBJ1-2; 8 positions agree with TRBD1. The germline V gene has CDR1 KGHSH and CDR2 LQKENI. The CDR3 extends over 15 amino acids. V lost 3 bases, J lost 6 bases, and 9 bases stayed unmatched. The CDR3 region is CASSPGDRGRDGYTF. The CDR3 DNA is TGTGCCAGCTCACCCGGCGACAGGGGCCGGGATGGCTACACCTTC.

The V and J genes are TRBV18 and TRBJ2-5; 8 bases match TRBD2. The germline gives CDR1 KGHSH, CDR2 LQKENI. The CDR3 totals 13 residues. V lost 3 bases, J lost 4 bases, and 1 base stayed unmatched. The CDR3 DNA reads TGTGCCAGCTCACCTCGGGGGGGAGAGACCCAGTACTTC. Amino acid sequence: CASSPRGGETQYF.

J is TRBJ2-1 and V is TRBV5-1; D gene uncertain. Germline V gene lookup returns CDR1 SGHRS and CDR2 YFSETQ. The germline V and J ends were trimmed by 7 bases and 5 bases, with 10 bases remaining between them. The CDR3 runs to 12 residues. The CDR3 nucleotides are TGCGCCAGCTCCCAACCCAACAATGAGCAGTTCTTC. Encoded protein: CASSQPNNEQFF.

CDR3 sequence: CSVEGLYEQYF. The CDR3, as DNA: TGCAGCGTTGAGGGCCTCTACGAGCAGTACTTC. V usage is TRBV29-1 and J usage is TRBJ2-7; D unclear. Germline V CDR1 and CDR2: SQVTM, ANQGSEA. V was pared by 3 bases and J by 3 bases, with 6 bases between. This CDR3 is built from 11 residues.

This chain connects TRBV3-1 to TRBJ2-1; D is perhaps TRBD1 or TRBD2 (6 bases each). CDR3 size: 12 residues. With 4 bases removed from V and 9 bases from J, the gap between germline ends came to 10 bases. Per the germline V gene, CDR1 is LGHDT and CDR2 is YNNKEL (reference sequence). This CDR3 is CASSRGGSEQFF. The CDR3 DNA is TGTGCCAGCAGCCGAGGGGGGAGTGAGCAGTTCTTC.

The rearrangement links TRBV29-1 to TRBJ2-1; 8 nucleotides agree with TRBD2. Germline V gives CDR1 SQVTM, CDR2 ANQGSEA. After removal of 5 bases from V and 4 bases from J, the junction contained 10 bases not matched to a gene. The CDR3 has 15 residues. The CDR3 loop reads CSVLSGTRKYNEQFF. As DNA, the CDR3 is TGCAGCGTTCTCTCCGGGACTAGAAAATACAATGAGCAGTTCTTC.

The genes are TRBV9 and TRBJ2-1; 15 bases match TRBD2. The germline CDR1 and CDR2 sequences are SGDLS and YYNGEE. This CDR3 region has 19 residues. V lost 4 bases, J lost 1 base, and 9 bases stayed unmatched. The chain's CDR3 is CASSLTGTSGRLSYNEQFF. The DNA of the CDR3 is TGTGCCAGCAGCCTCACCGGGACTAGCGGGAGGCTATCCTACAATGAGCAGTTCTTC.

V is TRBV4-2 and J is TRBJ2-3; 8 nucleotides align to TRBD2. The CDR3 spans 16 residues. The V gene's germline CDR1 is LGHNA and CDR2 YNFKEQ. Unmatched junction bases numbered 3, after V lost 1 base and J lost 0 bases. This CDR3 reads CASSQAGGTSTDTQYF. DNA for the CDR3: TGTGCCAGCAGCCAAGCGGGAGGGACTAGCACAGATACGCAGTATTTT.

The chain links TRBV7-9 to TRBJ1-5, with a possible D match to TRBD1 (5 bases). The germline gives CDR1 SEHNR, CDR2 FQNEAQ (reference sequence). V was clipped by 6 bases and J by 7 bases, with 19 bases between them. CDR3 size: 15 residues. The CDR3 nucleotides are TGTGCCAGCAGTCTATCGGGGGGAAGCGGGCAGCCCCAGCATTTT. Translation: CASSLSGGSGQPQHF. Looking up the rest from reference TRBV7-9 and TRBJ1-5 gives the full variable domain: DTGVSQNPRHKITKRGQNVTFRCDPISEHNRLYWYRQTLGQGPEFLTYFQNEAQLEKSRLLSDRFSAERPKGSFSTLEIQRTEQGDSAMYLCASSLSGGSGQPQHFGDGTRLSIL.

The rearrangement joins TRBV12-3 or TRBV12-4 to TRBJ1-5, with D uncertain. V gave up 6 bases and J gave up 9 bases, with 12 bases separating them. The CDR3 loop spans 12 amino acids. CDR3 protein: CASRSTSRPQHF. In DNA form, the CDR3 reads TGTGCCAGCAGGTCGACCTCTCGGCCCCAGCATTTT.

The chain links TRBV4-1 to TRBJ2-7; the match to TRBD1 covers 10 bases. This CDR3 is built from 20 residues. V dropped 0 bases and J dropped 0; count of bases not matched to a gene: 14. Germline assignment: CDR1 MGHRA and CDR2 YSYEKL. Here the CDR3 reads CASSQEGWDRGRGYSYEQYF. The CDR3 DNA follows: TGCGCCAGCAGCCAAGAAGGATGGGACAGGGGACGGGGCTACTCCTACGAGCAGTACTTC.

This clonotype has only one observation. The chain employs TRBV27 and TRBJ2-4; TRBD1 is a possible D gene (7 bases). The V end lost 4 bases, the J end lost 8 bases, and 18 bases lay between the germline ends. The CDR3 loop spans 15 amino acids. Germline values: CDR1 MNHEY, CDR2 SMNVEV (reference sequence). The CDR3 DNA sequence: TGTGCCAGCAGTTGGGTAAGACAGGGAGGTGACATTCAGTACTTC. It specifies CASSWVRQGGDIQYF.

This chain links TRBV5-4 with TRBJ2-7, with D hard to call. Trimming took off 4 bases at V and 6 bases at J, with 11 bases between the two ends. The CDR3 is 12 amino acids. Germline-derived CDR1 and CDR2 are SGHNT and YYREEE (reference sequence). The CDR3 nucleotides are TGTGCCAGCAGCCTAGACTTTGGCGAGCAGTACTTC. Residues: CASSLDFGEQYF.

In DNA, the CDR3 is TGTGCCAGCAGTATCCTCCTGGGACTAGCGAACCAAGAGACCCAGTACTTC. Translation gives CASSILLGLANQETQYF. The chain carries TRBV12-3 or TRBV12-4 and TRBJ2-5, with TRBD2 matching 10 bases. This CDR3 spans 17 amino acids. V dropped 5 bases and J dropped 0; count of bases not matched to a gene: 9.

The gene calls are TRBV20-1 and TRBJ2-1, with TRBD2 matching 9 bases. Germline trimming cut 0 bases from V and 7 bases from J; bases unmatched to any gene: 13. This CDR3 region has 17 residues. Looked up from germline, CDR1 is DFQATT and CDR2 is SNEGSKA (reference sequence). CDR3 in amino acids: CSARDLRLARGGNEQFF. For the CDR3, the DNA is TGCAGTGCTAGAGATCTTCGACTAGCGCGGGGGGGAAATGAGCAGTTCTTC.

V gene TRBV5-1 combines with J gene TRBJ2-7, with TRBD2 as a possible D gene (6 bases). Germline V gene lookup returns CDR1 SGHRS and CDR2 YFSETQ. V was shortened by 5 bases and J by 2 bases, with 14 bases between the two germline ends. CDR3 length: 14 residues. CDR3 in amino acids: CASRRDSRPYEQYF. CDR3 DNA sequence: TGCGCCAGCAGACGGGACTCCCGGCCCTACGAGCAGTACTTC. Filled out from reference TRBV5-1 and TRBJ2-7, the complete variable domain reads KAGVTQTPRYLIKTRGQQVTLSCSPISGHRSVSWYQQTPGQGLQFLFEYFSETQRNKGNFPGRFSGRQFSNSRSEMNVSTLELGDSALYLCASRRDSRPYEQYFGPGTRLTVT.

The chain couples TRBV28 to TRBJ1-5; D ambiguous. The CDR3 has 15 amino acids. CDR1 MDHEN and CDR2 SYDVKM come from the germline V gene. V lost 5 bases and J lost 1, with 12 bases in between. The CDR3 region is CASSPSVPSNQPQHF. The CDR3 DNA sequence: TGTGCCAGCAGTCCCTCCGTTCCCAGCAATCAGCCCCAGCATTTT.

The V call is TRBV28, the J call TRBJ2-7; a possible D gene is TRBD2 (6 bases). In germline, CDR1 is MDHEN, CDR2 SYDVKM. This CDR3 spans 12 amino acids. V gave up 6 bases and J gave up 6 bases, with 12 bases separating them. CDR3 loop: CASSSEGLEQYF. Written as DNA, the CDR3 is TGTGCCAGCAGCTCGGAGGGGCTCGAGCAGTACTTC.

CDR3 sequence (DNA): TGTGCCAGCAGCGTGGACAGGGGAGAGACCCAGTACTTC. It specifies CASSVDRGETQYF. The chain joins TRBV9 to TRBJ2-5, with 9 bases aligning to TRBD1. Trimming cost V 2 bases and J 4 bases; bases outside gene matches: 0. This CDR3 contains 13 residues. CDR1 is SGDLS and CDR2 is YYNGEE in the germline V gene.

In this sample, this clonotype turned up once. The chain links TRBV12-3 or TRBV12-4 to TRBJ2-7; 7 nucleotides match TRBD2. With V trimmed by 3 bases and J by 0 bases, 5 bases remained unmatched. The length of the CDR3 is 15 residues. The CDR3 region has the DNA TGTGCCAGCAGTTTTGTGGGAGGGAACTCCTACGAGCAGTACTTC. It specifies CASSFVGGNSYEQYF.

The chain combines TRBV29-1 with TRBJ1-3; the D is unclear. The V end lost 4 bases, the J end lost 0 bases, and 7 bases lay between the germline ends. CDR3 length: 13 amino acids. CDR1 SQVTM and CDR2 ANQGSEA come from the germline V gene. The CDR3 protein is CSVAENSGNTIYF. Here the CDR3 DNA reads TGCAGCGTTGCCGAGAACTCTGGAAACACCATATATTTT.

The chain carries TRBV30 and TRBJ1-1; perhaps TRBD1 as D (6 bases). Germline values: CDR1 GTSNPN, CDR2 SVGIG (reference sequence). The V gene lost 3 bases and the J gene lost 2 bases, with 10 bases spanning the gap. The CDR3 runs to 13 residues. The DNA for the CDR3 is TGTGCCTGGAGCAACAGGGAAAACACTGAAGCTTTCTTT. Amino acids: CAWSNRENTEAFF.

J is TRBJ1-1 and V is TRBV30; D not resolved. Germline CDR1 reads GTSNPN; CDR2 reads SVGIG (reference sequence). The V end was cut by 3 bases, the J end by 10 bases, with 12 bases between. The CDR3 is made up of 11 amino acids. The CDR3 nucleotides read TGTGCCTGGAGCGCAAACGGCGCAGCTTTCTTT. It translates to CAWSANGAAFF.